This T cell receptor (beta chain) was documented in a study of vaccination effects on CD4 cells after COVID-19. Study at large: Everyone in the study got two shots of either the BNT162b2 or mRNA-1273 vaccine. Samples from a couple of convalescent patients were given 16 days and one week before vaccination.

Concerning this clone itself: Its target is unknown.

Antigen-specific CD4+ T cells expanded by the ViraFEST assay with viral peptide pools were then sequenced. Following a 10-day culture, CD4+ T cells were purified. It was between March and December 2020 that the person had a SARS-CoV-2 infection confirmed by PCR. Each culture had half its medium swapped for IL-2 medium on days 3 and 7. Assay used: immunoSEQ multiplex PCR; TCRdb lists only in-frame clones, some missing. The sample contains roughly 26,000 clones, around 82% of which appear only once. The V and J ends lost 1 base and 1 base, in that order; junction bases with no gene match: 15. The CDR3 has 20 residues. CDR1 is SGHDN and CDR2 is FVKESK in the germline V gene.

The sample was CD4+ T cells from PBMCs cultured with HCoV-NL63 spike peptides, taken before COVID-19 vaccination. V usage is TRBV14 and J usage is TRBJ1-1; 10 positions agree with TRBD1. The receptor's source is a human donor who had a prior SARS-CoV-2 infection. This chain's CDR3 is CASSQVYRQGATWWNTEAFF. CDR3 nucleotide sequence: TGTGCCAGCAGCCAAGTTTATAGACAGGGGGCTACGTGGTGGAACACTGAAGCTTTCTTT.